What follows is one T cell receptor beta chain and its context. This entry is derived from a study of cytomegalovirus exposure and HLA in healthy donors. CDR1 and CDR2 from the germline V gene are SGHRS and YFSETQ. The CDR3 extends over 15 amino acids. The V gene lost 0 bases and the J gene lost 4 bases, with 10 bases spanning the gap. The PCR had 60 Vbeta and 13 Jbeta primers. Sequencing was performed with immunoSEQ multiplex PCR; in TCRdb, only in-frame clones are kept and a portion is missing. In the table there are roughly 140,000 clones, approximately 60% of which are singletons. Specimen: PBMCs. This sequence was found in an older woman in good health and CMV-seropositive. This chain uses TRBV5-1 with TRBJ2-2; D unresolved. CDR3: CASSLELPATGELFF. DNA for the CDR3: TGCGCCAGCAGCTTGGAGCTGCCTGCCACCGGGGAGCTGTTTTTT.